The TCR beta chain described here comes from a study of blood T cells in healthy people across ages. Total RNA extracted from each sample amounted to at least 5.5 micrograms. Using a J-beta primer mix together with a sample-barcoded 5' primer, a second PCR was run for about 6 to 11 cycles. Each cDNA molecule carried a tag from a template-switch adaptor that contained 12 random nucleotides. Each CDR3 protein gets one entry after TCRdb re-called the 5' RACE reads with MiXCR. The table has hundreds of thousands of distinct CDR3 sequences, around 48% seen once. Per the germline V gene, CDR1 is LGHNA and CDR2 is YSLEER. The CDR3 loop spans 14 amino acids. The V end was cut by 4 bases, the J end by 0 bases, with 9 bases between.

The sample comprised blood. The V call is TRBV4-3, the J call TRBJ1-2, with D perhaps matching TRBD1 (5 bases). The receptor was isolated from a man aged 80 or over in good health. This chain's CDR3 is CASSLGPANYGYTF. CDR3 nucleotide sequence: TGCGCCAGCAGCCTGGGACCGGCTAACTATGGCTACACCTTC.